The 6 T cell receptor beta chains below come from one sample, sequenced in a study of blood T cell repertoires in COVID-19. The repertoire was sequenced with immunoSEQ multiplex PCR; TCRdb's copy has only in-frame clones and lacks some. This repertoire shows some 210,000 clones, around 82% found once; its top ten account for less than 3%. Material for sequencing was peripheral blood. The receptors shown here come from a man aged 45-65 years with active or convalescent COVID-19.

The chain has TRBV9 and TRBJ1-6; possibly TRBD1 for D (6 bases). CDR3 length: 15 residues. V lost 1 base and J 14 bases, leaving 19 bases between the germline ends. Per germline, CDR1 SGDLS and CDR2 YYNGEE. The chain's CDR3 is CASSVRATGTNSLHF. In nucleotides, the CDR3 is TGTGCCAGCAGCGTAAGGGCGACAGGCACAAACTCCCTCCACTTT.

CDR3 bases: TGTGCCTGGGCCCGGAGCTCTGGAAACACCATATATTTT. It yields the protein CAWARSSGNTIYF. V is TRBV30 and J is TRBJ1-3; D call uncertain. This CDR3 region has 13 residues. The ends were cut back, 5 bases at V and 0 bases at J, with 8 bases in the middle. Germline V gene sequence: CDR1 GTSNPN, CDR2 SVGIG (reference sequence). The whole variable domain, remainder taken from reference TRBV30 and TRBJ1-3, is SQTIHQWPATLVQPVGSPLSLECTVEGTSNPNLYWYRQAAGRGLQLLFYSVGIGQISSEVPQNLSASRPQDRQFILSSKKLLLSDSGFYLCAWARSSGNTIYFGEGSWLTVV.

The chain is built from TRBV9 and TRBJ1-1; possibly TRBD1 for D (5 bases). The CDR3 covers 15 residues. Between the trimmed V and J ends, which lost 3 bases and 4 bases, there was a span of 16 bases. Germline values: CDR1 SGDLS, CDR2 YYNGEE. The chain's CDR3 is CASSASGGSGTEAFF. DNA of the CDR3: TGTGCCAGCAGCGCAAGCGGGGGATCGGGCACTGAAGCTTTCTTT.

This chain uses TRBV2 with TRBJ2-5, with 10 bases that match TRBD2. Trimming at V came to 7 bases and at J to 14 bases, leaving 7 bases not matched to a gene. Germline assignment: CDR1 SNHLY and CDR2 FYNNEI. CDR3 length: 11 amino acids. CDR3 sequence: CASTFGLAAYF. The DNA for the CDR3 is TGTGCCAGCACCTTCGGACTAGCGGCCTACTTC.

DNA for the CDR3: TGTGCCAGCAGCTCCAGACAGGGGATTGAGGAGACCCAGTACTTC. It codes for CASSSRQGIEETQYF. The chain recombines TRBV5-4 with TRBJ2-5, with 8 bases that match TRBD1. The CDR3 sequence is 15 residues long. V lost 3 bases, J lost 5 bases, and 9 bases stayed unmatched. Germline V lookup: CDR1 SGHNT, CDR2 YYREEE (reference sequence).

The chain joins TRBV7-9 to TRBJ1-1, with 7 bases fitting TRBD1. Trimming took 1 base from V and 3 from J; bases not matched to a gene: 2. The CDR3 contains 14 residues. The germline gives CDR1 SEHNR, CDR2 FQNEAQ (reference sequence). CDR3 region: CASSLVTGDTEAFF. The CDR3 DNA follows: TGTGCCAGCAGCTTAGTCACAGGGGACACTGAAGCTTTCTTT.